The 25 T cell receptor beta chains in this list originate from one sample, sequenced in a study of blood T cell repertoires in COVID-19. Using immunoSEQ multiplex PCR, the repertoire was profiled, and TCRdb retains in-frame clones only, with some absent. Of more than 95,000 clones listed, approximately 85% were seen once; the top ten hold roughly 3.2%. Sequencing input: peripheral blood. These receptor sequences come from an elderly woman with COVID-19, enrolled during active disease.

The chain links TRBV28 to TRBJ2-1; 7 bases fit TRBD1. Germline V gene sequence: CDR1 MDHEN, CDR2 SYDVKM. The ends lost 6 bases at V and 7 bases at J; junction bases unmatched: 3. CDR3 length: 12 amino acids. This CDR3 is CASRRQGNEQFF. As DNA, the CDR3 is TGTGCCAGCAGACGACAGGGAAATGAGCAGTTCTTC.

CDR3 nucleotides: TGCGCCAGCAGCCAAGATCTAGGGGGACAGGGGGTGTCCCAAGAGACCCAGTACTTC. Its protein product is CASSQDLGGQGVSQETQYF. The V gene is TRBV4-3, the J gene TRBJ2-5, with 11 bases lining up with TRBD1. The germline V gene has CDR1 LGHNA and CDR2 YSLEER. There are 19 residues in the CDR3. Trimming at V came to 0 bases and at J to 1 base, leaving 10 bases not matched to a gene.

The chain carries TRBV6-5 and TRBJ1-1; D is unresolved. This CDR3 comprises 13 residues. Trimming removed 2 bases from V and 1 base from J, with 5 bases in between. The germline gives CDR1 MNHEY, CDR2 SVGAGI. The CDR3 is CASSYTGNTEAFF. CDR3 in DNA: TGTGCCAGCAGTTACACTGGGAACACTGAAGCTTTCTTT.

V is TRBV7-3 and J is TRBJ2-1; no clear D gene. CDR1 is SGHTA, CDR2 FQGTGA, per germline. Trimming took off 2 bases at V and 7 bases at J, with 12 bases between the two ends. This CDR3 comprises 14 residues. The CDR3 loop reads CASSLDNRGNEQFF. CDR3 bases: TGTGCCAGCAGCTTAGACAATCGTGGGAATGAGCAGTTCTTC. Using reference TRBV7-3 and TRBJ2-1 for the parts outside the CDR3, the full variable domain is GAGVSQTPSNKVTEKGKYVELRCDPISGHTALYWYRQSLGQGPEFLIYFQGTGAADDSGLPNDRFFAVRPEGSVSTLKIQRTERGDSAVYLCASSLDNRGNEQFFGPGTRLTVL.

This chain uses TRBV9 with TRBJ2-2; 7 bases are shared with TRBD1. Germline V gene sequence: CDR1 SGDLS, CDR2 YYNGEE. There are 15 residues in the CDR3. Trimming removed 4 bases from V and 5 bases from J; junction bases left unmatched: 8. The CDR3 sequence is CASSLGQSATGELFF. The CDR3 DNA follows: TGTGCCAGCAGCTTGGGACAGTCGGCGACCGGGGAGCTGTTTTTT.

The chain employs TRBV28 and TRBJ2-5; D possibly corresponds to TRBD2 (5 bases). From germline, CDR1 is MDHEN and CDR2 SYDVKM. Trimming removed 5 bases at V and 5 bases at J, with 15 bases between. The CDR3 runs to 14 residues. CDR3 in amino acids: CASSGGFGRETQYF. The CDR3 nucleotides read TGTGCCAGCAGTGGAGGATTTGGACGGGAGACCCAGTACTTC.

This clone has a single count. This sequence joins TRBV6-5 and TRBJ2-3; 11 positions agree with TRBD2. Per the germline V gene, CDR1 is MNHEY and CDR2 is SVGAGI. V shed 5 bases and J 3 bases; nucleotides not matched to a gene: 4. This CDR3 comprises 15 residues. This chain's CDR3 is CASSPLAGGTDTQYF. DNA of the CDR3: TGTGCCAGCAGTCCTCTAGCGGGAGGAACAGATACGCAGTATTTT.

This chain joins TRBV7-8 and TRBJ1-1; 8 bases are a match to TRBD1. CDR1 SGHVS and CDR2 FQNEAQ come from the germline V gene. The V and J ends lost 5 bases and 1 base, in that order; junction bases with no gene match: 3. CDR3 size: 14 residues. This CDR3 is CASSQDRANTEAFF. The DNA of the CDR3 is TGTGCCAGCAGCCAGGACAGGGCGAACACTGAAGCTTTCTTT. The full variable domain, in which reference TRBV7-8 and TRBJ1-1 provide the parts outside the CDR3, is GAGVSQSPRYKVAKRGQDVALRCDPISGHVSLFWYQQALGQGPEFLTYFQNEAQLDKSGLPSDRFFAERPEGSVSTLKIQRTQQEDSAVYLCASSQDRANTEAFFGQGTRLTVV.

This clone has only one observation. The V and J genes are TRBV9 and TRBJ2-5; 12 bases are shared with TRBD2. Losses at the gene ends were 3 bases for V and 5 bases for J; bases not matched to a gene: 8. CDR1 SGDLS and CDR2 YYNGEE come from the germline V gene. There are 16 residues in the CDR3. For the CDR3, the DNA is TGTGCCAGCAGCGCGGCTAGCGGGAGGGCCGTGGAGACCCAGTACTTC. Translation: CASSAASGRAVETQYF.

A note on this clone: The junction shows a germline mismatch at one end, possibly a read error. The chain combines TRBV6-1 with TRBJ1-2, with a possible D match to TRBD1 (6 bases). Germline V gives CDR1 MNHNS, CDR2 SASEGT. The CDR3 is 12 residues long. The CDR3 is CASSEAQGPPYF. The CDR3 DNA reads as TGTGCCAGCAGTGAAGCACAGGGTCCCCCCTACTTC.

This clone turned up a few times. The chain joins TRBV27 to TRBJ1-6, with D possibly being TRBD1 (5 bases). CDR1 and CDR2 from the germline V gene are MNHEY and SMNVEV (reference sequence). Trimming removed 5 bases from V and 2 bases from J, with 10 bases in between. The CDR3 has 15 residues. The CDR3 sequence: CASSPRQTYNSPLHF. The CDR3 nucleotides read TGTGCCAGCAGTCCTCGACAGACCTATAATTCACCCCTCCACTTT.

This chain joins TRBV12-3 or TRBV12-4 and TRBJ2-3; no clear D. Between the trimmed V and J ends, which lost 4 bases and 2 bases, there was a span of 4 bases. CDR3 size: 12 residues. Here the CDR3 DNA reads TGTGCCAGCAGTTCTTTCACAGATACGCAGTATTTT. It translates to CASSSFTDTQYF.

The genes are TRBV7-8 and TRBJ1-6; D not certain. Trimming shortened V by 5 bases and J by 12 bases, and 11 bases separated the two germline ends. Germline V lookup: CDR1 SGHVS, CDR2 FQNEAQ. There are 12 residues in the CDR3. In DNA, the CDR3 is TGTGCCAGCAGCCCAACACGGGGACCCCTCCACTTT. Protein sequence: CASSPTRGPLHF.

This chain links TRBV21-1 with TRBJ2-7; TRBD1 reflects the table's D call only, with no check against the DNA. TRBV21-1 is a documented pseudogene. CDR3 length: 15 amino acids. The CDR3 region is CASSKGPVLSYEQYF. The CDR3 DNA follows: TGTGCCAGCAGCAAAGGGCCCGTTCTCTCTTACGAGCAGTACTTC.

This chain uses TRBV7-2 with TRBJ1-1; 9 nucleotides align to TRBD1. With 5 bases clipped from V and 6 bases from J, the junction kept 10 bases outside the gene matches. The length of the CDR3 is 15 residues. CDR1 and CDR2 from the germline V gene are SGHTA and FQGNSA. In DNA form, the CDR3 reads TGTGCCAGCAGCCCCCGGACAGGGGAATATTCTGAAGCTTTCTTT. This encodes CASSPRTGEYSEAFF.

This chain links TRBV27 with TRBJ2-7; D is unresolved. The germline gives CDR1 MNHEY, CDR2 SMNVEV (reference sequence). Trimming left V 3 bases short and J 0 bases short, with 9 bases between. CDR3 length equals 14 residues. The CDR3 nucleotides read TGTGCCAGCAGTTTTGTGGGCAGCTCCTACGAGCAGTACTTC. It specifies CASSFVGSSYEQYF.

The rearrangement joins TRBV9 to TRBJ2-1; unclear D gene. The V and J ends lost 0 bases and 4 bases respectively, with 11 bases between them. Germline V lookup: CDR1 SGDLS, CDR2 YYNGEE. The CDR3 length is 15 residues. CDR3 sequence reads: CASSVDPNSYNEQFF. Written as DNA, the CDR3 is TGTGCCAGCAGCGTAGACCCTAACTCATACAATGAGCAGTTCTTC.

This chain uses TRBV7-2 with TRBJ2-5; D gene uncertain. CDR3 size: 12 residues. V shed 1 base and J shed 5 bases, with 5 bases lying between them. CDR1 and CDR2 (germline): SGHTA, FQGNSA. The CDR3 coding sequence is TGTGCCAGCAGCTTAGGGCGGGAGACCCAGTACTTC. It encodes CASSLGRETQYF.

Here the CDR3 DNA reads TGTGCCAGCAGAGGACAGGGGGGTCAGCCCCAGCATTTT. Translation gives CASRGQGGQPQHF. This chain uses TRBV28 with TRBJ1-5, with 10 bases lining up with TRBD1. The CDR3 has 13 amino acids. Per the germline V gene, CDR1 is MDHEN and CDR2 is SYDVKM. Trimming at V came to 6 bases and at J to 6 bases, leaving 2 bases not matched to a gene.

The chain carries TRBV5-1 and TRBJ2-7; TRBD1 might be the D (6 bases). Germline V lookup: CDR1 SGHRS, CDR2 YFSETQ. V gave up 1 base and J gave up 6 bases, with 17 bases separating them. The CDR3 sequence is 15 residues long. The CDR3 DNA sequence: TGCGCCAGCAGCTTGCGTTCGCAGGGGTCGGGCGAGCAGTACTTC. Its translation is CASSLRSQGSGEQYF.

The CDR3 sequence: CASSLLTGDSNQPQHF. In DNA, the CDR3 is TGTGCCAGCAGCTTGCTGACAGGGGATAGCAATCAGCCCCAGCATTTT. The J gene is TRBJ1-5, the V gene TRBV5-5; 8 bases are a match to TRBD1. Losses at the gene ends were 1 base for V and 0 bases for J; bases not matched to a gene: 3. There are 16 residues in the CDR3. Germline V CDR1 and CDR2: SGHKS, YYEKEE (reference sequence).

This chain uses TRBV6-2 or TRBV6-3 with TRBJ2-3; D is undetermined. This CDR3 has 18 amino acids. The germline V gene has CDR1 MNHEY and CDR2 SVGEGT. V dropped 6 bases and J dropped 2 bases, with 24 bases sitting between them. For the CDR3, the DNA is TGTGCCAGCAGCCCCCTAGAATCTCATACCAGTTTCACAGATACGCAGTATTTT. Protein: CASSPLESHTSFTDTQYF.

The chain recombines TRBV27 with TRBJ2-2; D uncertain. Trimming cost V 2 bases and J 0 bases, with 7 bases left between them. Looked up from germline, CDR1 is MNHEY and CDR2 is SMNVEV (reference sequence). The CDR3 totals 15 residues. The CDR3 DNA sequence: TGTGCCAGCAGTTTAATGGCAGCGAACACCGGGGAGCTGTTTTTT. Its translation: CASSLMAANTGELFF.

The V and J genes are TRBV5-6 and TRBJ2-3; 10 bases are shared with TRBD2. Germline V gene sequence: CDR1 SGHDT, CDR2 YYEEEE. Trimming took 4 bases from V and 5 from J; bases not matched to a gene: 10. The CDR3 extends over 16 amino acids. The CDR3 DNA is TGTGCCAGCAGCCTCATTGATAGCGGGAGGAAAGATACGCAGTATTTT. Translated: CASSLIDSGRKDTQYF.

This chain uses TRBV4-2 with TRBJ2-1; 14 bases align to TRBD2. V was clipped by 0 bases and J by 5 bases; unmatched bases: 0. Per germline, CDR1 LGHNA and CDR2 YNFKEQ. The CDR3 extends over 16 amino acids. This CDR3 is CASSQEGLAGDNEQFF. The CDR3 DNA is TGTGCCAGCAGCCAAGAGGGACTAGCGGGAGACAATGAGCAGTTCTTC.